Below, 17 T cell receptor beta chains from the same sample are listed, as sequenced in a study of blood T cell repertoires in COVID-19. Clones were read by immunoSEQ multiplex PCR, and TCRdb kept only the in-frame ones, dropping some. There are 68,000 or so clones in the sample; about nine tenths occur only once, and about 8.1% lies in the top ten. The sample taken for sequencing was peripheral blood. The source is a man aged 25 to 40 with acute or convalescent COVID-19.

The genes are TRBV5-1 and TRBJ2-2; 8 bases are shared with TRBD2. V dropped 5 bases and J dropped 0; count of bases not matched to a gene: 3. The CDR3 spans 15 residues. From germline, CDR1 is SGHRS and CDR2 YFSETQ. The CDR3 nucleotides read TGCGCCAGCAGTCGCGGGAGGACGAACACCGGGGAGCTGTTTTTT. This sequence encodes CASSRGRTNTGELFF.

The J gene is TRBJ2-3, the V gene TRBV7-9; TRBD1 might be the D (6 bases). Trimming left V 10 bases short and J 2 bases short, with 16 bases between. Germline lookup yields CDR1 SEHNR and CDR2 FQNEAQ (reference sequence). The CDR3 runs 14 residues. DNA of the CDR3: TGTGCCAACGCAGGGGATACCCTCACAGATACGCAGTATTTT. As protein: CANAGDTLTDTQYF.

V and J are TRBV6-1 and TRBJ1-1; the D gene is possibly TRBD1 (6 bases). Germline CDR1 reads MNHNS; CDR2 reads SASEGT. The CDR3 has 15 amino acids. Trimming cost V 3 bases and J 5 bases, with 16 bases left between them. In nucleotides, the CDR3 is TGTGCCAGCAGTGACGGGGGAGGGGGTGGAACTGAAGCTTTCTTT. It codes for CASSDGGGGGTEAFF.

The chain recombines TRBV7-6 with TRBJ2-3; D is possibly TRBD2 (5 bases). Trimming pared 6 bases from V and 2 bases from J, leaving 15 bases between. Per the germline V gene, CDR1 is SGHVS and CDR2 is FNYEAQ. The CDR3 runs 15 residues. CDR3 sequence: CASSLSSRSTDTQYF. CDR3 DNA sequence: TGTGCCAGCAGTCTTTCTAGCAGATCCACAGATACGCAGTATTTT.

The chain employs TRBV27 and TRBJ2-7, with 10 bases matching TRBD2. Germline V lookup: CDR1 MNHEY, CDR2 SMNVEV (reference sequence). The V and J ends lost 11 bases and 6 bases, in that order; junction bases with no gene match: 10. This CDR3 comprises 13 residues. CDR3 in DNA: TGTGCCTCCGCCATACTAGCGGGATCCGAGCAGTACTTC. Translating gives CASAILAGSEQYF.

This rearrangement joins TRBV19 to TRBJ2-2; D unresolved. The V end was cut by 4 bases, the J end by 4 bases, with 7 bases between. CDR3 length equals 13 residues. From germline, CDR1 is LNHDA and CDR2 SQIVND (reference sequence). For the CDR3, the DNA is TGTGCCAGTAGTAAGGCTAGCACCGGGGAGCTGTTTTTT. This encodes CASSKASTGELFF.

The CDR3 DNA follows: TGTGCCACCAGTGATGCAGGACTAGCGGGTCAGTACTTC. This gives the protein CATSDAGLAGQYF. This chain links TRBV24-1 with TRBJ2-4, with 11 positions matching TRBD2. V lost 3 bases and J lost 12; bases outside the gene matches: 3. The CDR3 covers 13 residues. CDR1 KGHDR and CDR2 SFDVKD come from the germline V gene.

This clone occurred a few times. This rearrangement joins TRBV7-3 to TRBJ2-1; 7 bases agree with TRBD1. Losses at the gene ends were 5 bases for V and 2 bases for J; bases not matched to a gene: 6. Germline V gene lookup returns CDR1 SGHTA and CDR2 FQGTGA. The CDR3 totals 15 residues. CDR3 DNA sequence: TGTGCCAGCAGCCTTGACAGGGAACCCTACAATGAGCAGTTCTTC. Its protein product is CASSLDREPYNEQFF. Combining the CDR3 with reference TRBV7-3 and TRBJ2-1 gives the whole variable domain GAGVSQTPSNKVTEKGKYVELRCDPISGHTALYWYRQSLGQGPEFLIYFQGTGAADDSGLPNDRFFAVRPEGSVSTLKIQRTERGDSAVYLCASSLDREPYNEQFFGPGTRLTVL.

The chain carries TRBV28 and TRBJ1-5; D might be TRBD1 (5 bases). V was shortened by 4 bases and J by 7 bases, with 20 bases between the two germline ends. Germline V lookup: CDR1 MDHEN, CDR2 SYDVKM. This CDR3 has 16 amino acids. The CDR3 here is CASSWGRWGGSQPQHF. CDR3 DNA: TGTGCCAGCAGTTGGGGACGTTGGGGGGGTAGCCAGCCCCAGCATTTT.

The V gene is TRBV11-1, the J gene TRBJ2-1, with 7 bases matching TRBD2. Per germline, CDR1 SGHAT and CDR2 FQDESV (reference sequence). The CDR3 loop spans 16 amino acids. V lost 0 bases and J lost 0; bases outside the gene matches: 2. CDR3 in DNA: TGTGCCAGCAGCTTAGCGCGCGGGAGCTCCTACAATGAGCAGTTCTTC. It codes for CASSLARGSSYNEQFF.

J is TRBJ2-2 and V is TRBV24-1; 7 bases are a match to TRBD1. The length of the CDR3 is 15 residues. After removal of 4 bases from V and 8 bases from J, the junction contained 9 bases not matched to a gene. Per the germline V gene, CDR1 is KGHDR and CDR2 is SFDVKD. The CDR3: CATSDTDRVGGELFF. The CDR3 DNA is TGTGCCACCAGTGACACCGACAGGGTAGGAGGGGAGCTGTTTTTT.

The gene calls are TRBV14 and TRBJ2-3, with 8 bases that match TRBD2. V shed 2 bases and J 4 bases; nucleotides not matched to a gene: 8. The germline V gene encodes CDR1 SGHDN and CDR2 FVKESK. This CDR3 is built from 16 residues. This chain's CDR3 is CASSQTSSGWADTQYF. The CDR3 region has the DNA TGTGCCAGCAGCCAAACTTCTAGCGGGTGGGCAGATACGCAGTATTTT. Together with reference TRBV14 and TRBJ2-3, the CDR3 gives the full variable domain: EAGVTQFPSHSVIEKGQTVTLRCDPISGHDNLYWYRRVMGKEIKFLLHFVKESKQDESGMPNNRFLAERTGGTYSTLKVQPAELEDSGVYFCASSQTSSGWADTQYFGPGTRLTVL.

The CDR3 protein is CATSSDTQETQYF. For the CDR3, the DNA is TGTGCCACCAGCAGCGACACTCAAGAGACCCAGTACTTC. The chain links TRBV15 to TRBJ2-5; D remains ambiguous. Trimming took off 3 bases at V and 2 bases at J, with 7 bases between the two ends. The CDR3 runs 13 residues. The V gene's germline CDR1 is LNHNV and CDR2 YYDKDF (reference sequence).

V and J are TRBV13 and TRBJ1-3; 10 bases map to TRBD1. The CDR3 has 16 residues. V lost 5 bases and J lost 7; bases outside the gene matches: 11. Looked up from germline, CDR1 is PRHDT and CDR2 is FYEKMQ (reference sequence). CDR3 sequence reads: CASSHETGTGENTIYF. DNA of the CDR3: TGTGCCAGCAGCCACGAAACAGGGACAGGGGAGAACACCATATATTTT.

The chain employs TRBV3-1 (or the pseudogene TRBV3-2) and TRBJ2-7; tentative D call: TRBD2 (6 bases). This CDR3 contains 14 residues. CDR1 and CDR2 from the germline V gene are LGHDT and YNNKEL (reference sequence). Trimming stripped 4 bases from V and 6 bases from J, with 16 bases between. CDR3 residues: CASSPPTGRLEQYF. DNA for the CDR3: TGTGCCAGCAGCCCCCCGACGGGGAGGCTCGAGCAGTACTTC.

This chain links TRBV30 with TRBJ1-5; 11 nucleotides line up with TRBD1. Germline assignment: CDR1 GTSNPN and CDR2 SVGIG (reference sequence). The V segment lost 4 bases and the J segment 6 bases; nucleotides outside the gene matches: 8. This CDR3 is 15 amino acids long. The CDR3 spells CAWNPPDRGLQPQHF. Written as DNA, the CDR3 is TGTGCCTGGAATCCCCCGGACAGGGGGCTTCAGCCCCAGCATTTT.

The rearrangement joins TRBV6-2 or TRBV6-3 to TRBJ2-1; a possible D gene is TRBD2 (7 bases). Trimming cost V 5 bases and J 2 bases, with 13 bases left between them. This CDR3 has 15 residues. CDR1 is MNHEY and CDR2 is SVGEGT in the germline V gene. The CDR3 reads CASSQGGRAYNEQFF. As DNA, the CDR3 is TGTGCCAGCAGTCAAGGGGGGAGGGCCTACAATGAGCAGTTCTTC.